This T cell receptor beta chain comes out of a study of blood T cell repertoires in COVID-19. Study details: Samples taken during acute and convalescent COVID-19 were collected in the United States, Italy and Spain.

Recruitment covered some 25 US areas and drew participants whose ages spanned about 18 to 100 years. This table comes from immunoSEQ multiplex PCR, and its TCRdb copy is limited to in-frame clones, with some not included. This sample yields under 300,000 clones, of which roughly 80% are seen a single time; about 3% belongs to the top ten. The CDR3 covers 14 residues. The V end was cut by 1 base, the J end by 4 bases, with 8 bases between. Germline CDR1 and CDR2: SEHNR and FQNEAQ (reference sequence). The receptor's source is a man aged 45-60 years who had recovered from COVID-19. The rearrangement joins TRBV7-9 to TRBJ2-1; D call uncertain. Sequenced sample: PBMCs or T cells enriched from blood (not recorded which). The DNA of the CDR3 is TGTGCCAGCAGCTTAGTCGGCAGGTACAATGAGCAGTTCTTC. It yields the protein CASSLVGRYNEQFF.